Below, one T cell receptor (beta chain) is given with its context. Its antigen is unidentified. The data were taken from a study of cytomegalovirus exposure and HLA in healthy donors. About the study: An analysis done earlier identified fewer than 140 million unique TCR beta sequences from about 179 million T cells. HLA-typed donors were the source of approximately 80 million unique TCRs, which an early data release held.

With 60 Vbeta and 13 Jbeta primers, the PCR was carried out. Original methodology: Roughly 10 million shared chains were among some 75 million unique TCR beta chains counted in a later analysis. Repertoires were generated with immunoSEQ multiplex PCR, while TCRdb's copy carries only in-frame clones and drops some. That table is the source of V, J and clone size, and D and trimming were worked out from the DNA. Among around 120,000 clones, under 85% were seen once, and the ten largest hold about 8.3%. Notes on the study in general: Later work showed greater clonal expansion in HLA-associated TCR beta chains than in equally common others.

The sequencing input was PBMCs. The clonotype comes from a woman aged 45-65 years in good health and CMV-seropositive.

This CDR3 reads CASSFTGGNEQFF. The CDR3 DNA reads as TGTGCCAGCAGCTTTACAGGGGGCAATGAGCAGTTCTTC. The V gene is TRBV7-2, the J gene TRBJ2-1; 8 bases map to TRBD1. CDR1 and CDR2 from the germline V gene are SGHTA and FQGNSA. Germline trimming cut 3 bases from V and 6 bases from J; bases unmatched to any gene: 1. The CDR3 totals 13 residues.